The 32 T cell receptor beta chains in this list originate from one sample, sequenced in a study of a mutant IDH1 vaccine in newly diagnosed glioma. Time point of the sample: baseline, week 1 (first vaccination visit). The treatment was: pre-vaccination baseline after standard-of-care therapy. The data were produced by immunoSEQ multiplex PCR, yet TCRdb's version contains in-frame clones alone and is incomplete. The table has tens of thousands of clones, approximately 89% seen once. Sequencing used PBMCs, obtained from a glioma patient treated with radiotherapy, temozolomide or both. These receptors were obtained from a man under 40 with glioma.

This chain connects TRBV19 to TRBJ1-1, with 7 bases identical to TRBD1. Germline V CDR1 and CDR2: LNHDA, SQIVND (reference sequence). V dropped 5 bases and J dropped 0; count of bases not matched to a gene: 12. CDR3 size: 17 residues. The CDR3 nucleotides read TGTGCCAGTAGTCCGTTACAGGGGTCCTATCTGAACACTGAAGCTTTCTTT. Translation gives CASSPLQGSYLNTEAFF.

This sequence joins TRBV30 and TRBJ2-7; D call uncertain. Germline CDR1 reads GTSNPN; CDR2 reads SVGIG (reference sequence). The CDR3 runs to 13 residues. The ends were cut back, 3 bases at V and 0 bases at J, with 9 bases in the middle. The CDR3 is CAWSLGISYEQYF. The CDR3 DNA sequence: TGTGCCTGGAGCCTCGGTATCTCCTACGAGCAGTACTTC.

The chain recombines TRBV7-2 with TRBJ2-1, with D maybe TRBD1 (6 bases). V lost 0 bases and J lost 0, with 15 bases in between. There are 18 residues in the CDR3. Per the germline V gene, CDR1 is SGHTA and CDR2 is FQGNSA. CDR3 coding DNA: TGTGCCAGCAGCTTAGCCTTTTGGGACACGAGCTCCTACAATGAGCAGTTCTTC. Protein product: CASSLAFWDTSSYNEQFF.

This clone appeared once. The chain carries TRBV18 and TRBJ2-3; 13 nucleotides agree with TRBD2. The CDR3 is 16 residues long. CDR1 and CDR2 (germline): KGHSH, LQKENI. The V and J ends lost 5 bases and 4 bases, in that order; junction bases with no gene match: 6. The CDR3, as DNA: TGTGCCAGCTCATCAGGACTAGCGGGGGAGTCAGATACGCAGTATTTT. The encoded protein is CASSSGLAGESDTQYF.

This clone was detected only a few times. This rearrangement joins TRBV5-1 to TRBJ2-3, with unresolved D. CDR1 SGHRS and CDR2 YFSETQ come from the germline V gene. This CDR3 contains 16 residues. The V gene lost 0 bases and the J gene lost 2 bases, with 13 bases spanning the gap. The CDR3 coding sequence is TGCGCCAGCAGCTTGGCCTCGGTCAGCGACACAGATACGCAGTATTTT. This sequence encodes CASSLASVSDTDTQYF. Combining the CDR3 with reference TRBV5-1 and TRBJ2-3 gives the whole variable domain KAGVTQTPRYLIKTRGQQVTLSCSPISGHRSVSWYQQTPGQGLQFLFEYFSETQRNKGNFPGRFSGRQFSNSRSEMNVSTLELGDSALYLCASSLASVSDTDTQYFGPGTRLTVL.

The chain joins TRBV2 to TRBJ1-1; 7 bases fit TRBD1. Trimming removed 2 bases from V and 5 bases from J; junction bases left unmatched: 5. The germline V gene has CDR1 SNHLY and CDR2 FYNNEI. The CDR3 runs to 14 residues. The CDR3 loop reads CASSELSQGTEAFF. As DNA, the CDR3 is TGTGCCAGCAGTGAACTATCACAGGGGACTGAAGCTTTCTTT.

Here the CDR3 reads CASTLGGTQYF. In nucleotides, the CDR3 is TGTGCCAGCACCCTGGGGGGTACGCAGTATTTT. The V call is TRBV6-5, the J call TRBJ2-3; tentatively, D is TRBD2 (6 bases). Germline V CDR1 and CDR2: MNHEY, SVGAGI. Trimming shortened V by 7 bases and J by 8 bases, and 10 bases separated the two germline ends. The CDR3 covers 11 residues.

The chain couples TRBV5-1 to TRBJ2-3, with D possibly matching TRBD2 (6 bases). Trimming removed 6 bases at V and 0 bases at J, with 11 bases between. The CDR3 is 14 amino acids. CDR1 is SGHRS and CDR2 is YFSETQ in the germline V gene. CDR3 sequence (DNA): TGCGCCAGCACGGAGGGGTCTAGCACAGATACGCAGTATTTT. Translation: CASTEGSSTDTQYF.

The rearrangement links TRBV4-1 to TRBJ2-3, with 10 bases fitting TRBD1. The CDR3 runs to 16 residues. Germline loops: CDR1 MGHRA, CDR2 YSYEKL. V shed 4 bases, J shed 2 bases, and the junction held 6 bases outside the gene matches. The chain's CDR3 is CASSRAGQGNTDTQYF. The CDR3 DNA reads TGCGCCAGCAGCCGAGCGGGACAGGGGAACACAGATACGCAGTATTTT.

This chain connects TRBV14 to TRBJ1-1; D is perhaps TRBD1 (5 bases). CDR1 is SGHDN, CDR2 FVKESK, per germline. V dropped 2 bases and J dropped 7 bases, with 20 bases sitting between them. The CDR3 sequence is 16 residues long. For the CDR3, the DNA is TGTGCCAGCAGCCAAACTACCACCTCAAGACAGCTTGAAGCTTTCTTT. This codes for CASSQTTTSRQLEAFF.

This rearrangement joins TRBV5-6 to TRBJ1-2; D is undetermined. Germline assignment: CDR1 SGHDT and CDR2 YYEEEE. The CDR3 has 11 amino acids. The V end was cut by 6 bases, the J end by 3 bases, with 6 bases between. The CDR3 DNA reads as TGTGCCAGCACCAATTACTATGGCTACACCTTC. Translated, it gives CASTNYYGYTF.

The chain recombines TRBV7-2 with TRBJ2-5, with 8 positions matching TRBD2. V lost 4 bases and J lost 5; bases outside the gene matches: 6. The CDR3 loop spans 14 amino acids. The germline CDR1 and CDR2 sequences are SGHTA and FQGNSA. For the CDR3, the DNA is TGTGCCAGCAGCTGGGGGGCTAGCGGGGAGACCCAGTACTTC. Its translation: CASSWGASGETQYF.

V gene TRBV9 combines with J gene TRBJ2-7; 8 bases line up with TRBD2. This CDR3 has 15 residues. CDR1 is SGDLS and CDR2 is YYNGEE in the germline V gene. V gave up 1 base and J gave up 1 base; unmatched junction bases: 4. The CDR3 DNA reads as TGTGCCAGCAGCGTATTTAGCGGGGTTTCCTACGAGCAGTACTTC. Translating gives CASSVFSGVSYEQYF.

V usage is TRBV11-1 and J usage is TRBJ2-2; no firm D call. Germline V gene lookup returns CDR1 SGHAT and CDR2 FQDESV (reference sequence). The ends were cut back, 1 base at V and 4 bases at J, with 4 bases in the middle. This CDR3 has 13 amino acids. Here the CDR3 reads CASSLVSTGELFF. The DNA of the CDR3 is TGTGCCAGCAGCTTAGTATCCACCGGGGAGCTGTTTTTT.

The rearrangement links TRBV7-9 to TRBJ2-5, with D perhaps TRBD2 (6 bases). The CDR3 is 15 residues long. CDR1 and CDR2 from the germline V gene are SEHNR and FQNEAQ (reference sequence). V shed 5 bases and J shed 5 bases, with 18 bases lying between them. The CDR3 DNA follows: TGTGCCAGCAGCGTATTCTACGGGGGTGGGGAGACCCAGTACTTC. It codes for CASSVFYGGGETQYF.

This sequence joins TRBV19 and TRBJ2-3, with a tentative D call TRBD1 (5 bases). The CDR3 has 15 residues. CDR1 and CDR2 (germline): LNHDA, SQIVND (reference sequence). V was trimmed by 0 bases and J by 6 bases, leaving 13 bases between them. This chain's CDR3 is CASSIDQNRWDTQYF. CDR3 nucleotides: TGTGCCAGTAGTATAGATCAAAACAGGTGGGATACGCAGTATTTT.

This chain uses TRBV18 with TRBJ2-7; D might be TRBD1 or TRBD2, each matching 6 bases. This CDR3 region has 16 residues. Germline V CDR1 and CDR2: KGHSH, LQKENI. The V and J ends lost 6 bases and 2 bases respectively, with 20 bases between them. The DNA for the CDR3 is TGTGCCAGCTCGTCGAGGGGGGCAACTAATACCTACGAGCAGTACTTC. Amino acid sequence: CASSSRGATNTYEQYF.

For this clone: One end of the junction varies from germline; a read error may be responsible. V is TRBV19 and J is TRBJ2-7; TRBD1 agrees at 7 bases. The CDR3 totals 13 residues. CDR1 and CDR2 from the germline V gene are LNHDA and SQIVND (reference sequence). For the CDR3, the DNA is TGCGGAACAAGGGGGCAGGGGCTCTACGAGCAGTACTTC. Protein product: CGTRGQGLYEQYF.

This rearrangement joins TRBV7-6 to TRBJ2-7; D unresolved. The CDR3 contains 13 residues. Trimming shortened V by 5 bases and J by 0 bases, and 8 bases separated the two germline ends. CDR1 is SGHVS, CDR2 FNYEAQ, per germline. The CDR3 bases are TGTGCCAGCAGCCCTGACATCTCCTACGAGCAGTACTTC. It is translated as CASSPDISYEQYF.

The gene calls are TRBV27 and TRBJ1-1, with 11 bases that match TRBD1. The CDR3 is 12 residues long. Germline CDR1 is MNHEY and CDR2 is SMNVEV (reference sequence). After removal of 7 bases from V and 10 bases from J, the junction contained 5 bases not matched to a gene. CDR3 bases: TGTGCCAGCAAAGCGGACAGGGGGCGAGCTTTCTTT. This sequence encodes CASKADRGRAFF.

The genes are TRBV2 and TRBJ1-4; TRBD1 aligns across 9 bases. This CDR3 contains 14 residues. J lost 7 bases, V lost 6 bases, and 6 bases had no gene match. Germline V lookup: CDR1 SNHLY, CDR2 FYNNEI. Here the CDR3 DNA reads TGTGCCAGCAGCCTTTGGACAGGGGTTGAAAAACTGTTTTTT. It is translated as CASSLWTGVEKLFF.

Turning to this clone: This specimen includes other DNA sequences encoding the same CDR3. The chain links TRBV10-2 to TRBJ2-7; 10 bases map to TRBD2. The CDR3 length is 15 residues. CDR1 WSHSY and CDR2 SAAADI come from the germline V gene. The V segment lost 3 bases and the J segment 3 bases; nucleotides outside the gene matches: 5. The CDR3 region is CASSEGSSGGYEQYF. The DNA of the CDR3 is TGCGCCAGCAGTGAAGGGTCTAGCGGGGGCTACGAGCAGTACTTC.

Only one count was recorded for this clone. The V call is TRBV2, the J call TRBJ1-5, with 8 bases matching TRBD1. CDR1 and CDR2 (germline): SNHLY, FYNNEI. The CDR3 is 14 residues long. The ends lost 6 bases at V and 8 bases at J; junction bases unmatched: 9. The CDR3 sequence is CASSDQGAWEPQHF. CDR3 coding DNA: TGTGCCAGCAGCGATCAGGGGGCTTGGGAGCCCCAGCATTTT.

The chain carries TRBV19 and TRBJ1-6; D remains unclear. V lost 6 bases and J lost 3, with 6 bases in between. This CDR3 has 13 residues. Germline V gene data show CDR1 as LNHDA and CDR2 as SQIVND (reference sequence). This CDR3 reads CASRRDYNSPLHF. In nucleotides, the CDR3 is TGTGCCAGTAGAAGGGACTATAATTCACCCCTCCACTTT.

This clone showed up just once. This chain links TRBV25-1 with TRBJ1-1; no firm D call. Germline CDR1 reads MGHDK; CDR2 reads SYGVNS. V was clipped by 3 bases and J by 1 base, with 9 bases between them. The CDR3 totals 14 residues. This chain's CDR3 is CASSEHTPNTEAFF. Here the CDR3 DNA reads TGTGCCAGCAGTGAGCATACACCGAACACTGAAGCTTTCTTT.

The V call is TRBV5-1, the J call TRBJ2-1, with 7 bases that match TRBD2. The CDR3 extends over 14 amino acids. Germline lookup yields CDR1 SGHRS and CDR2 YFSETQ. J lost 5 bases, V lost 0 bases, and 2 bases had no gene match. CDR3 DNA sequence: TGCGCCAGCAGCTTGGAGCTAGCGGACAATGAGCAGTTCTTC. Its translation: CASSLELADNEQFF.

CDR3 amino acids: CASSLNYGREGAFF. In nucleotides, the CDR3 is TGTGCCAGCTCCCTCAACTACGGCAGGGAGGGAGCTTTCTTT. This chain uses TRBV18 with TRBJ1-1, with D possibly being TRBD1 (5 bases). Per germline, CDR1 KGHSH and CDR2 LQKENI. Trimming removed 6 bases from V and 10 bases from J, with 21 bases in between. This CDR3 contains 14 residues.

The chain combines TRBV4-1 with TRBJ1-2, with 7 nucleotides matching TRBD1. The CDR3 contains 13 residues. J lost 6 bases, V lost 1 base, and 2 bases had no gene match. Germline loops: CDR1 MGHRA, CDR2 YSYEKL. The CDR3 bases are TGCGCCAGCAGCCAAGTTACAGGGGATGGCTACACCTTC. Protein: CASSQVTGDGYTF.

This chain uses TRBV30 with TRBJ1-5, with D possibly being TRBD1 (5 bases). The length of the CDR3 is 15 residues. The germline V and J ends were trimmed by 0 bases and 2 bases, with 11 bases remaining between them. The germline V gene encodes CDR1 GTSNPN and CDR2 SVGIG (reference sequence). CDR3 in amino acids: CAWSVEGRGNQPQHF. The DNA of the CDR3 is TGTGCCTGGAGTGTCGAGGGACGTGGCAATCAGCCCCAGCATTTT.

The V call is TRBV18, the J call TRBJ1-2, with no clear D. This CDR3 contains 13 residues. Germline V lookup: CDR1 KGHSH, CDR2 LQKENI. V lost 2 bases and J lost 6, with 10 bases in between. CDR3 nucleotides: TGTGCCAGCTCACCAAGGGTGGGCGATGGCTACACCTTC. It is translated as CASSPRVGDGYTF.

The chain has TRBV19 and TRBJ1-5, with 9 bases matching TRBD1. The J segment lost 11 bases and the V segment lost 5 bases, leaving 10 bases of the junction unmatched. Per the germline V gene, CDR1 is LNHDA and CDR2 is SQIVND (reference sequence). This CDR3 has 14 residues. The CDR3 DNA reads TGTGCCAGTAGTCCCCAGACAGGGGGTAGGGCCCAGCATTTT. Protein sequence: CASSPQTGGRAQHF.

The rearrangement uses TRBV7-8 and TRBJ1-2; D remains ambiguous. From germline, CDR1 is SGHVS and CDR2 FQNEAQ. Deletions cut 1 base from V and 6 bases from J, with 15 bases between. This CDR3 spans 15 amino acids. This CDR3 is CASSLVSGIGDGYTF. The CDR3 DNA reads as TGTGCCAGCAGCTTAGTTTCCGGGATCGGCGATGGCTACACCTTC.